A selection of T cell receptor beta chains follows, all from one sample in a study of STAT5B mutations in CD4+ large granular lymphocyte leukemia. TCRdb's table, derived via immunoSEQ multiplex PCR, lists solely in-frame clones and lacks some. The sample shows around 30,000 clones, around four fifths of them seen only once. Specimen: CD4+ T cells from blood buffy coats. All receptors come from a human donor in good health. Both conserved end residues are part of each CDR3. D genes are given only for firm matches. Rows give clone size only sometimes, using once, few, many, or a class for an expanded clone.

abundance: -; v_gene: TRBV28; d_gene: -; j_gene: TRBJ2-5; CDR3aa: CASSIPYNINAGWETQYF; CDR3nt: TGTGCCAGCAGTATACCTTACAATATCAACGCGGGCTGGGAGACCCAGTACTTC
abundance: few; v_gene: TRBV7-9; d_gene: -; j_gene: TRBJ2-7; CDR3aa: CASSGGRAYEQYF; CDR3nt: TGTGCCAGCAGCGGAGGACGGGCCTACGAGCAGTACTTC
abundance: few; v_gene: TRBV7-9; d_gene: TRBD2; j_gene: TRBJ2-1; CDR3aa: CASSLGLAGTYNEQFF; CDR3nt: TGTGCCAGCAGCTTAGGACTAGCGGGAACCTACAATGAGCAGTTCTTC
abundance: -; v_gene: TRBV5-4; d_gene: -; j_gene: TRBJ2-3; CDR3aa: CASSSGELVQTDTQYF; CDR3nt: TGTGCCAGCAGCTCGGGGGAGTTGGTTCAGACAGATACGCAGTATTTT
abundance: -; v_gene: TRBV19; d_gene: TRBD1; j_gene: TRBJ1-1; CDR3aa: CASSPRTGSNTEAFF; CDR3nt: TGTGCCAGTAGTCCTCGGACAGGGTCGAACACTGAAGCTTTCTTT
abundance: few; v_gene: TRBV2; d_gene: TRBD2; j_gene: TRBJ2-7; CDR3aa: CASSVWGGSEYEQYF; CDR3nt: TGTGCCAGCAGTGTTTGGGGGGGATCAGAGTACGAGCAGTACTTC
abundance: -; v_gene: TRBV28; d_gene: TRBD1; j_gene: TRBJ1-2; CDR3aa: CASSIGQGEVNGYTF; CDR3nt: TGTGCCAGCAGTATCGGACAGGGGGAAGTCAATGGCTACACCTTC
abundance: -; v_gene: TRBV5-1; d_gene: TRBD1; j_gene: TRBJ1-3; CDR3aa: CASSLTTGQGNTIYF; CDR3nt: TGCGCCAGCAGCTTAACCACGGGACAGGGAAACACCATATATTTT
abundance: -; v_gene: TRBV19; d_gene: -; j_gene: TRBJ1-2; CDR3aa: CASSALRGAGGYTF; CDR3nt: TGTGCCAGTAGTGCCCTTCGGGGGGCGGGTGGCTACACCTTC
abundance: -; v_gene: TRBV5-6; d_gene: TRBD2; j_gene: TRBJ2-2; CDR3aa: CATRTSGMMTTGELFF; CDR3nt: TGTGCCACCCGGACTAGCGGGATGATGACCACCGGGGAGCTGTTTTTT
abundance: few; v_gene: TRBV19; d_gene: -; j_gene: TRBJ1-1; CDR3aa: CASSHNGQPRAFF; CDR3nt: TGTGCCAGTAGCCACAACGGACAGCCAAGAGCTTTCTTT
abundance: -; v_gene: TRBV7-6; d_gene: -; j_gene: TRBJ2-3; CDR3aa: CASSPQGGTQYF; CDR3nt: TGTGCCAGCAGCCCCCAGGGCGGGACGCAGTATTTT
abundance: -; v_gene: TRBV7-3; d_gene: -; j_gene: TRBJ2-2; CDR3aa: CASSLSQNTGELFF; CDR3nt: TGTGCCAGCAGCTTAAGCCAGAACACCGGGGAGCTGTTTTTT
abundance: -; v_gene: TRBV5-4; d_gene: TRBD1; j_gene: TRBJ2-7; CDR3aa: CASSWGTGLSYEQYF; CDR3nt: TGTGCCAGCAGCTGGGGGACAGGACTCTCCTACGAGCAGTACTTC
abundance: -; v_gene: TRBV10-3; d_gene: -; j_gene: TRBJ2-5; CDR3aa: CAIKRGDVEETQYF; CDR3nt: TGTGCCATCAAGAGGGGGGACGTGGAAGAGACCCAGTACTTC
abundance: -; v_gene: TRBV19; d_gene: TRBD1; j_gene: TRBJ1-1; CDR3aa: CASSPNIQGWTEAFF; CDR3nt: TGTGCCAGTAGCCCTAATATACAGGGGTGGACTGAAGCTTTCTTT
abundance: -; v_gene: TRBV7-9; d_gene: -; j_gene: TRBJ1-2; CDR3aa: CASARVVYGYTF; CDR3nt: TGTGCCAGCGCGAGGGTCGTCTATGGCTACACCTTC
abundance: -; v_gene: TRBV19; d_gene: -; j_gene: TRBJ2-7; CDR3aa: CASHSGVEQYF; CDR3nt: TGTGCCAGTCATTCAGGGGTCGAGCAGTACTTC
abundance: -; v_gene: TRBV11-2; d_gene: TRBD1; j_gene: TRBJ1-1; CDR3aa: CASSLVGQGRTEAFF; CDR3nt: TGTGCCAGCAGCTTAGTCGGACAGGGAAGGACTGAAGCTTTCTTT
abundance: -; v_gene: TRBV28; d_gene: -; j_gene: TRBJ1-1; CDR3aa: CASTPRIVNTEAFF; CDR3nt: TGTGCCAGCACCCCCCGCATCGTGAACACTGAAGCTTTCTTT
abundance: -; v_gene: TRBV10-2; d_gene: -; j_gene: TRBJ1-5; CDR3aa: CASSDSQGGSQPQHF; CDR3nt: TGCGCCAGCAGTGATTCCCAGGGAGGGAGTCAGCCCCAGCATTTT
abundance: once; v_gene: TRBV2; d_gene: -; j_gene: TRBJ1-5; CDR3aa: CASSDPTEAAPQHF; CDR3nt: TGTGCCAGCAGTGACCCGACAGAGGCGGCGCCCCAGCATTTT
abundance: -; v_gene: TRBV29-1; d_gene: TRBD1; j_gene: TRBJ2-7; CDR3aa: CSVDKAGGGVGQYF; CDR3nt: TGCAGCGTTGATAAGGCAGGGGGCGGCGTAGGGCAGTACTTC
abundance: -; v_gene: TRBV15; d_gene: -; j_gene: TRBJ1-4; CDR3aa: CATSRGGAREKLFF; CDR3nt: TGTGCCACCAGCAGAGGGGGGGCTCGTGAAAAACTGTTTTTT
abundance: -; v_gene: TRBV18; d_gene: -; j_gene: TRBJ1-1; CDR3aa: CASSLTGSITEAFF; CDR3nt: TGTGCCAGCTCGCTGACAGGATCGATCACTGAAGCTTTCTTT
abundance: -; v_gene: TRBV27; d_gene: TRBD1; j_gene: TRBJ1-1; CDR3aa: CASQGQFNTEAFF; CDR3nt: TGTGCCAGCCAGGGACAGTTTAACACTGAAGCTTTCTTT
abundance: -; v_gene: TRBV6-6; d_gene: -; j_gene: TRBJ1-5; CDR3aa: CASSTQVGSNQPQHF; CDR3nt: TGTGCCAGCAGTACCCAGGTGGGGAGCAATCAGCCCCAGCATTTT
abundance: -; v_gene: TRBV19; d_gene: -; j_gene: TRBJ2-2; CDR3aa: CASAPGPTPGELFF; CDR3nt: TGTGCCAGTGCTCCGGGACCGACCCCCGGGGAGCTGTTTTTT
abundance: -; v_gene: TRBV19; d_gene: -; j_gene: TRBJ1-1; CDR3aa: CASSGGQSYGVAFF; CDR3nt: TGTGCCAGTAGTGGCGGACAGTCCTACGGGGTAGCTTTCTTT
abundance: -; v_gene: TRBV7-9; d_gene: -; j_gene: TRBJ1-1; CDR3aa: CASSLSSGQPEAFF; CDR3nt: TGTGCCAGCAGCTTAAGCAGCGGACAGCCTGAAGCTTTCTTT
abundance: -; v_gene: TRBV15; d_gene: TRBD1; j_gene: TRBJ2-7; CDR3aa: CATSRSRGQGGGEQYF; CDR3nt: TGTGCCACCAGCAGATCGCGGGGACAGGGGGGAGGAGAGCAGTACTTC
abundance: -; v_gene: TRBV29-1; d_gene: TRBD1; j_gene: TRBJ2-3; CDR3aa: CSVGTGYTDTQYF; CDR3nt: TGCAGCGTTGGGACAGGGTACACAGATACGCAGTATTTT